This is a list of T cell receptor beta chains from one sample in a study of shared clonotypes between healthy human individuals. Libraries were prepared by immunoSEQ multiplex PCR; TCRdb keeps only in-frame clonotypes and omits some of them. The profile shows around 2.1 million clones, approximately 94% of them singletons. The specimen sequenced was naive CD4+ T cells sorted from blood. These receptor sequences come from a man younger than 35 in good health. CDR3s include the opening cysteine and the closing phenylalanine or tryptophan. Each record gives: J gene, V gene, clone size, CDR3 length, CDR3 protein. Some rows mark clone size as missing; the rest say once, few, many or name a class of expanded clone.

j_gene: TRBJ1-1
v_gene: TRBV5-6
abundance: -
len: 14
CDR3aa: CASSLGGFATEAFF

j_gene: TRBJ2-7
v_gene: TRBV30
abundance: -
len: 14
CDR3aa: CAWSVNTNWYEQYF

j_gene: TRBJ2-7
v_gene: TRBV11-3
abundance: -
len: 14
CDR3aa: CASSPGGDLYEQYF

j_gene: TRBJ1-4
v_gene: TRBV10-1
abundance: -
len: 14
CDR3aa: CASSESGQPEKLFF

j_gene: TRBJ1-1
v_gene: TRBV7-3
abundance: -
len: 15
CDR3aa: CASSLYGGRSPEAFF

j_gene: TRBJ1-6
v_gene: TRBV5-4
abundance: -
len: 16
CDR3aa: CASSLDQSSYNSPLHF

j_gene: TRBJ2-1
v_gene: TRBV5-1
abundance: once
len: 15
CDR3aa: CASSAGLAVYNEQFF

j_gene: TRBJ1-1
v_gene: TRBV18
abundance: -
len: 14
CDR3aa: CASSQRTENTEAFF

j_gene: TRBJ2-6
v_gene: TRBV5-1
abundance: -
len: 17
CDR3aa: CASSLPVGGSGANVLTF

j_gene: TRBJ1-1
v_gene: TRBV28
abundance: -
len: 14
CDR3aa: CASSLSQGLTEAFF

j_gene: TRBJ2-3
v_gene: TRBV9
abundance: -
len: 15
CDR3aa: CASSVESGRALGQYF

j_gene: TRBJ2-7
v_gene: TRBV15
abundance: -
len: 13
CDR3aa: CATSRDLGAEQYF

j_gene: TRBJ2-2
v_gene: TRBV5-5
abundance: -
len: 13
CDR3aa: CASSSQGSGELFF

j_gene: TRBJ2-1
v_gene: TRBV7-2
abundance: -
len: 17
CDR3aa: CASSVTGGTSQYNEQFF

j_gene: TRBJ2-4
v_gene: TRBV10-1
abundance: -
len: 17
CDR3aa: CASSLSVRDNEGGIQYF

j_gene: TRBJ2-3
v_gene: TRBV5-4
abundance: once
len: 16
CDR3aa: CASSGGGLITTDTQYF

j_gene: TRBJ1-2
v_gene: TRBV19
abundance: -
len: 15
CDR3aa: CASTVNRVGNYGYTF

j_gene: TRBJ2-3
v_gene: TRBV5-4
abundance: -
len: 15
CDR3aa: CASSLAGDSTDTQYF

j_gene: TRBJ2-7
v_gene: TRBV28
abundance: -
len: 15
CDR3aa: CASSSPGQGSYEQYF

j_gene: TRBJ1-1
v_gene: TRBV28
abundance: -
len: 15
CDR3aa: CASSLERTLNTEAFF

j_gene: TRBJ2-3
v_gene: TRBV27
abundance: -
len: 13
CDR3aa: CATGIIAPDTQYF

j_gene: TRBJ1-3
v_gene: TRBV28
abundance: few
len: 15
CDR3aa: CASRKSANSGNTIYF

j_gene: TRBJ1-2
v_gene: TRBV5-1
abundance: -
len: 18
CDR3aa: CASSQTNMGAYSNYGYTF

j_gene: TRBJ1-1
v_gene: TRBV25-1
abundance: -
len: 13
CDR3aa: CASSETGQGQAFF

j_gene: TRBJ2-7
v_gene: TRBV5-3
abundance: -
len: 15
CDR3aa: CARSLCGRRAYEQYF

j_gene: TRBJ1-5
v_gene: TRBV2
abundance: -
len: 15
CDR3aa: CASSEESGFNQPQHF

j_gene: TRBJ2-7
v_gene: TRBV7-8
abundance: -
len: 16
CDR3aa: CASSLALSSGSYEQYF

j_gene: TRBJ1-4
v_gene: TRBV5-1
abundance: -
len: 13
CDR3aa: CASSWSGDEKLFF

j_gene: TRBJ1-1
v_gene: TRBV9
abundance: -
len: 13
CDR3aa: CASSDGLSTEAFF

j_gene: TRBJ2-1
v_gene: TRBV11-2
abundance: -
len: 15
CDR3aa: CASSPAGTTDNEQFF

j_gene: TRBJ1-1
v_gene: TRBV5-1
abundance: -
len: 14
CDR3aa: CASSFQEEGREAFF

j_gene: TRBJ1-2
v_gene: TRBV7-2
abundance: -
len: 14
CDR3aa: CASSNPGYGYGYTF

j_gene: TRBJ2-5
v_gene: TRBV30
abundance: -
len: 11
CDR3aa: CAWSVPETQYF

j_gene: TRBJ1-2
v_gene: TRBV9
abundance: -
len: 14
CDR3aa: CASSVEVVGYGYTF

j_gene: TRBJ2-1
v_gene: TRBV19
abundance: -
len: 14
CDR3aa: CASLRRGRGNEQFF

j_gene: TRBJ2-2
v_gene: TRBV5-1
abundance: -
len: 14
CDR3aa: CASRYYGLTGELFF

j_gene: TRBJ2-1
v_gene: TRBV5-1
abundance: -
len: 14
CDR3aa: CASSLPGSPNEQFF

j_gene: TRBJ2-2
v_gene: TRBV10-1
abundance: -
len: 16
CDR3aa: CASSESFGLSTGELFF

j_gene: TRBJ1-2
v_gene: TRBV5-1
abundance: -
len: 16
CDR3aa: CASSGVDRGPAHGYTF

j_gene: TRBJ2-7
v_gene: TRBV5-1
abundance: -
len: 14
CDR3aa: CASSTSGTAYEQYF

j_gene: TRBJ2-7
v_gene: TRBV6-5
abundance: once
len: 15
CDR3aa: CASRGGTSGSYEQYF

j_gene: TRBJ2-5
v_gene: TRBV30
abundance: -
len: 13
CDR3aa: CAWSIQDQETQYF

j_gene: TRBJ2-5
v_gene: TRBV19
abundance: -
len: 12
CDR3aa: CASSFFQETQYF

j_gene: TRBJ1-2
v_gene: TRBV5-1
abundance: -
len: 12
CDR3aa: CASSLTVYGYTF

j_gene: TRBJ2-7
v_gene: TRBV6-5
abundance: once
len: 10
CDR3aa: CASSGSEQYF

j_gene: TRBJ2-5
v_gene: TRBV18
abundance: -
len: 11
CDR3aa: CASSPEETQYF

j_gene: TRBJ1-1
v_gene: TRBV10-1
abundance: -
len: 12
CDR3aa: CASSAPQGEAFF

j_gene: TRBJ1-6
v_gene: TRBV21-1
abundance: -
len: 16
CDR3aa: CASCPHGDSYNSPLHF

j_gene: TRBJ2-5
v_gene: TRBV4-1
abundance: -
len: 13
CDR3aa: CASSQTRGETQYF